Listed here are 28 T cell receptor beta chains from one sample, sequenced in a study of blood T cells in healthy people across ages (dated by TCRdb to the mid-2010s). The library came from 5' RACE. The second PCR ran for roughly 6 to 11 cycles and used a J-beta primer mix along with a sample-barcoded 5' primer. TCRdb reprocessing: public reads trimmed at Q25 with fastp, clones called with MiXCR, in-frame beta chains kept. CDR3 protein duplicates are merged, each entry listing the most common genes and DNA. This sample lists some 1,800,000 distinct CDR3 sequences; approximately 40% were detected once. More than 20% of the sample is held by the ten biggest clonotypes. Sequencing input: blood. Receptors were obtained from a human donor in good health.

Only one count was recorded for this clonotype. The chain couples TRBV15 to TRBJ1-6; tentative D call: TRBD1 (6 bases). This CDR3 region has 14 residues. Germline-derived CDR1 and CDR2 are LNHNV and YYDKDF (reference sequence). Trimming stripped 0 bases from V and 11 bases from J, with 11 bases between. The CDR3 sequence is CATSRDHREAPLHF. In DNA form, the CDR3 reads TGTGCCACCAGCAGAGACCACAGGGAGGCACCCCTCCACTTT. The complete variable domain, with remaining parts taken from reference TRBV15 and TRBJ1-6, reads DAMVIQNPRYQVTQFGKPVTLSCSQTLNHNVMYWYQQKSSQAPKLLFHYYDKDFNNEADTPDNFQSRRPNTSFCFLDIRSPGLGDTAMYLCATSRDHREAPLHFGNGTRLTVT.

This clonotype was detected a few times. This sequence joins TRBV5-6 and TRBJ1-1; TRBD1 is a possible D gene (6 bases). Germline CDR1 reads SGHDT; CDR2 reads YYEEEE. Trimming took 3 bases from V and 1 from J, leaving 10 bases between them. This CDR3 comprises 14 residues. The DNA for the CDR3 is TGTGCCAGCAGCTCCGGACAGTGGAACACTGAAGCTTTCTTT. This codes for CASSSGQWNTEAFF. Filled out from reference TRBV5-6 and TRBJ1-1, the complete variable domain reads DAGVTQSPTHLIKTRGQQVTLRCSPKSGHDTVSWYQQALGQGPQFIFQYYEEEERQRGNFPDRFSGHQFPNYSSELNVNALLLGDSALYLCASSSGQWNTEAFFGQGTRLTVV.

J is TRBJ2-2 and V is TRBV11-3; tentatively, D is TRBD1 (6 bases). Germline CDR1 reads SGHNT; CDR2 reads YENEEA. The CDR3 has 15 amino acids. Trimming shortened V by 5 bases and J by 2 bases, and 12 bases separated the two germline ends. As DNA, the CDR3 is TGTGCCAGCAGCCCTAAGGGACAAAACACCGGGGAGCTGTTTTTT. It encodes CASSPKGQNTGELFF. Combining the CDR3 with reference TRBV11-3 and TRBJ2-2 gives the whole variable domain EAGVVQSPRYKIIEKKQPVAFWCNPISGHNTLYWYLQNLGQGPELLIRYENEEAVDDSQLPKDRFSAERLKGVDSTLKIQPAELGDSAVYLCASSPKGQNTGELFFGEGSRLTVL.

The chain combines TRBV4-3 with TRBJ2-1; 12 bases are shared with TRBD2. The germline V gene encodes CDR1 LGHNA and CDR2 YSLEER. V was clipped by 4 bases and J by 6 bases; unmatched bases: 7. The CDR3 loop spans 16 amino acids. The CDR3 coding sequence is TGCGCCAGCAGCCCCAGACTAGCGGGGGACCGCAATGAGCAGTTCTTC. Protein: CASSPRLAGDRNEQFF.

The rearrangement uses TRBV25-1 and TRBJ2-5; D unresolved. The DNA end is a closer match to TRBJ2-7, so the J assignment may be wrong. CDR3 length equals 14 residues. Germline V gives CDR1 MGHDK, CDR2 SYGVNS. CDR3 DNA sequence: TGTGCCAGCAGTGAATATAACCCCGGATACGAGCAGTACTTC. As protein: CASSEYNPGYEQYF.

This clonotype was found a few times. The rearrangement joins TRBV3-1 to TRBJ1-2, with D perhaps matching TRBD1 (5 bases). CDR1 and CDR2 from the germline V gene are LGHDT and YNNKEL (reference sequence). This CDR3 region has 13 residues. V lost 5 bases and J 3 bases, leaving 10 bases between the germline ends. The CDR3 protein is CASSAGLDYGYTF. CDR3 nucleotide sequence: TGTGCCAGCAGCGCAGGGTTGGACTATGGCTACACCTTC.

The chain recombines TRBV6-6 with TRBJ1-5; maybe TRBD1 (6 bases). V dropped 5 bases and J dropped 5 bases, with 13 bases sitting between them. Germline CDR1 MNHNY, CDR2 SVGAGI (reference sequence). This CDR3 is built from 14 residues. The CDR3 DNA follows: TGTGCCAGCAGTGTGGACAGAAAGGATCAGCCCCAGCATTTT. It encodes CASSVDRKDQPQHF.

In its sample, this clonotype was seen a few times. The V call is TRBV4-3, the J call TRBJ2-3; D might be TRBD1 (5 bases). V was clipped by 0 bases and J by 0 bases, with 13 bases between them. This CDR3 comprises 17 residues. In germline, CDR1 is LGHNA, CDR2 YSLEER. The CDR3 DNA reads as TGCGCCAGCAGCCAAGATGTTAGGGGCCCTAGCACAGATACGCAGTATTTT. It translates to CASSQDVRGPSTDTQYF.

To note about this clonotype: Possible read error: a much larger clone is one base away. The CDR3 DNA reads as TGTGCCAGCAGTCGGGACGACAGGATCGACGAGCAGTACTTC. Translating it yields CASSRDDRIDEQYF. V usage is TRBV12-3 or TRBV12-4 and J usage is TRBJ2-7; possible D gene TRBD1, 6 bases. The CDR3 is 14 residues long. Trimming removed 5 bases from V and 5 bases from J, with 16 bases in between.

This rearrangement joins TRBV12-5 to TRBJ1-5; TRBD1 agrees at 10 bases. CDR1 is LGHNT and CDR2 is FRNRAP in the germline V gene. This CDR3 comprises 17 residues. The V and J ends lost 0 bases and 1 base, in that order; junction bases with no gene match: 3. The CDR3 protein is CASGLVRTGGSNQPQHF. Written as DNA, the CDR3 is TGTGCTAGTGGTTTGGTAAGGACAGGGGGAAGCAATCAGCCCCAGCATTTT.

This clonotype was seen repeatedly, ten times or more. The chain has TRBV7-2 and TRBJ2-5; D perhaps matches TRBD2 (6 bases). V was pared by 3 bases and J by 2 bases, with 19 bases between. The CDR3 runs 17 residues. Germline CDR1 is SGHTA and CDR2 is FQGNSA. The DNA of the CDR3 is TGTGCCAGCAGCTTCGGGCAGGGAGGTTGGGCACAAGAGACCCAGTACTTC. This encodes CASSFGQGGWAQETQYF.

The chain joins TRBV6-1 to TRBJ2-2; a possible D gene is TRBD1 (7 bases). CDR1 and CDR2 from the germline V gene are MNHNS and SASEGT. The V gene lost 6 bases and the J gene lost 2 bases, with 19 bases spanning the gap. CDR3 length: 17 residues. The CDR3: CASRDHRGTANTGELFF. The CDR3 nucleotides are TGTGCCAGCAGAGACCACCGGGGGACAGCCAACACCGGGGAGCTGTTTTTT.

This clonotype occurred a few times. The gene calls are TRBV20-1 and TRBJ2-4; D remains unclear. The end of the DNA is better explained by TRBJ2-7, so the J call may be wrong. CDR1 is DFQATT, CDR2 SNEGSKA, per germline (reference sequence). The CDR3 is 12 amino acids. The CDR3 nucleotides are TGCAGTGCCCCACTCGAGACCCTCGAGCAGTACTTC. Translating it yields CSAPLETLEQYF.

This clonotype was counted between two and nine times. The chain couples TRBV12-3 or TRBV12-4 to TRBJ2-5; the D gene is possibly TRBD1 (6 bases). The CDR3 covers 11 residues. V lost 5 bases to trimming and J lost 9 bases, with 10 bases between them. CDR3 DNA sequence: TGTGCCAGCAGTCCGGGGACACCCCAGTACTTC. It is translated as CASSPGTPQYF.

This clonotype was seen more than once but under ten times. The V call is TRBV12-3 or TRBV12-4, the J call TRBJ2-3; 8 nucleotides match TRBD1. The CDR3 runs to 14 residues. The V and J ends lost 7 bases and 2 bases, in that order; junction bases with no gene match: 5. In DNA, the CDR3 is TGTGCCAGCACTCGACAGGGGCCCACAGATACGCAGTATTTT. It is translated as CASTRQGPTDTQYF.

The gene calls are TRBV29-1 and TRBJ1-2; D possibly corresponds to TRBD1 (5 bases). The V gene's germline CDR1 is SQVTM and CDR2 ANQGSEA. This CDR3 has 12 amino acids. Trimming took off 7 bases at V and 13 bases at J, with 22 bases between the two ends. The CDR3 sequence is CSASGTGPLGTF. In DNA, the CDR3 is TGCAGCGCCTCCGGGACGGGCCCCCTCGGCACCTTC.

This clonotype was counted a few times. The chain employs TRBV28 and TRBJ2-7, with 7 bases fitting TRBD2. CDR3 size: 14 residues. Germline V gene sequence: CDR1 MDHEN, CDR2 SYDVKM. Losses at the gene ends were 6 bases for V and 2 bases for J; bases not matched to a gene: 7. CDR3 protein: CASRSGGPAYEQYF. CDR3 sequence (DNA): TGTGCCAGCAGGTCGGGGGGACCCGCCTACGAGCAGTACTTC.

The V call is TRBV7-3, the J call TRBJ1-1; the match to TRBD1 covers 11 bases. Germline V gives CDR1 SGHTA, CDR2 FQGTGA. Trimming took 5 bases from V and 5 from J; bases not matched to a gene: 13. CDR3 length equals 17 residues. CDR3 region: CASSPPGQGVLGTEAFF. The CDR3 DNA sequence: TGTGCCAGCAGCCCCCCGGGACAGGGGGTTCTTGGGACTGAAGCTTTCTTT.

There are a few counts of this clonotype. The chain has TRBV4-3 and TRBJ1-2; D perhaps matches TRBD1 (5 bases). CDR1 and CDR2 from the germline V gene are LGHNA and YSLEER. Trimming stripped 2 bases from V and 3 bases from J, with 22 bases between. CDR3 length: 18 residues. The CDR3 region is CASSQPPQGSRRYYGYTF. The CDR3 DNA reads TGCGCCAGCAGCCAACCCCCCCAGGGAAGCAGAAGGTACTATGGCTACACCTTC.

This clonotype was seen a few times. The chain joins TRBV29-1 to TRBJ2-5, with D perhaps TRBD2 (5 bases). Trimming took 3 bases from V and 2 from J, leaving 10 bases between them. Germline values: CDR1 SQVTM, CDR2 ANQGSEA. This CDR3 spans 13 amino acids. The CDR3 loop reads CSVELEVQETQYF. The DNA of the CDR3 is TGCAGCGTTGAGTTGGAGGTTCAAGAGACCCAGTACTTC.

The rearrangement uses TRBV9 and TRBJ1-2, with no clear D. The V gene lost 3 bases and the J gene lost 1 base, with 10 bases spanning the gap. The germline V gene has CDR1 SGDLS and CDR2 YYNGEE. The CDR3 consists of 14 residues. CDR3 protein: CASSGGGLNYGYTF. CDR3 bases: TGTGCCAGCAGCGGTGGTGGGCTTAACTATGGCTACACCTTC. Full variable domain (remainder filled in from reference TRBV9 and TRBJ1-2): DSGVTQTPKHLITATGQRVTLRCSPRSGDLSVYWYQQSLDQGLQFLIQYYNGEERAKGNILERFSAQQFPDLHSELNLSSLELGDSALYFCASSGGGLNYGYTFGSGTRLTVV.

The chain carries TRBV9 and TRBJ2-1; the match to TRBD1 covers 8 bases. Trimming took 3 bases from V and 1 from J; bases not matched to a gene: 3. The CDR3 is 15 amino acids. The V gene's germline CDR1 is SGDLS and CDR2 YYNGEE. The CDR3 protein is CASSGQGQSYNEQFF. CDR3 nucleotide sequence: TGTGCCAGCAGCGGACAGGGGCAATCCTACAATGAGCAGTTCTTC.

The V call is TRBV6-2 or TRBV6-3, the J call TRBJ2-5, with D uncertain. Trimming left V 4 bases short and J 5 bases short, with 14 bases between. The CDR3 spans 14 residues. The germline gives CDR1 MNHEY, CDR2 SVGEGT. The CDR3, as DNA: TGTGCCAGCAGTTCCGGGCTTACCGAGGAGACCCAGTACTTC. Amino acid sequence: CASSSGLTEETQYF.

The chain has TRBV18 and TRBJ1-2, with a tentative D call TRBD1 (6 bases). The CDR3 has 15 residues. The V and J ends lost 4 bases and 4 bases respectively, with 16 bases between them. CDR1 and CDR2 (germline): KGHSH, LQKENI. CDR3 DNA: TGTGCCAGCTCACAAACCCCCGAGACAGGCTATGGCTACACCTTC. Its protein is CASSQTPETGYGYTF.

This clonotype has only a few counts. This rearrangement joins TRBV20-1 to TRBJ2-3, with 7 positions matching TRBD2. The CDR3 has 15 residues. Germline assignment: CDR1 DFQATT and CDR2 SNEGSKA (reference sequence). Losses at the gene ends were 0 bases for V and 2 bases for J; bases not matched to a gene: 5. The DNA of the CDR3 is TGCAGTGCTAGAGAGGACGGGGGGATCACAGATACGCAGTATTTT. Its protein is CSAREDGGITDTQYF.

The rearrangement joins TRBV5-1 to TRBJ2-7, with TRBD1 identical over 9 bases. J lost 2 bases, V lost 4 bases, and 10 bases had no gene match. The germline V gene encodes CDR1 SGHRS and CDR2 YFSETQ. This CDR3 spans 16 amino acids. The DNA of the CDR3 is TGCGCCAGCAGCCCCAGCCGGGACAGGGTCACCTACGAGCAGTACTTC. Protein sequence: CASSPSRDRVTYEQYF.

There are a few counts of this clonotype. The chain couples TRBV20-1 to TRBJ2-3; 12 bases agree with TRBD2. The CDR3 has 15 amino acids. The J segment lost 7 bases and the V segment lost 5 bases, leaving 10 bases of the junction unmatched. From germline, CDR1 is DFQATT and CDR2 SNEGSKA (reference sequence). The CDR3 DNA reads as TGCAGTGCTGGTGGGTTTGGACTAGCGGGAAATACGCAGTATTTT. Encoded protein: CSAGGFGLAGNTQYF.

V is TRBV13 and J is TRBJ2-7; D not certain. CDR1 is PRHDT and CDR2 is FYEKMQ in the germline V gene (reference sequence). Trimming stripped 0 bases from V and 2 bases from J, with 8 bases between. The CDR3 length is 14 residues. The CDR3 region has the DNA TGTGCCAGCAGCTTAGGGGCGGAAACCTACGAGCAGTACTTC. Amino acids: CASSLGAETYEQYF.